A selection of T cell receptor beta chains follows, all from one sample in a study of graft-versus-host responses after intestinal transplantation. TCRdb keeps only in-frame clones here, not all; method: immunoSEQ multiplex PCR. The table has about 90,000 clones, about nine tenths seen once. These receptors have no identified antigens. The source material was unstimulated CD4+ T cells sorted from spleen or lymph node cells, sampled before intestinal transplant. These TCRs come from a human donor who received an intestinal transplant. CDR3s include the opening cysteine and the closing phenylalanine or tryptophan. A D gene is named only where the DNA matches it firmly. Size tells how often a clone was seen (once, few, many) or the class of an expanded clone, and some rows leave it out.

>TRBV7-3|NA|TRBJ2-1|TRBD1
CASSLGSGQRNEQFF
TGTGCCAGCAGCTTAGGATCGGGACAGCGCAATGAGCAGTTCTTC
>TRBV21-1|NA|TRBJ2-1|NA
CASPMDLNNEQFF
TGTGCCAGCCCCATGGACCTTAACAATGAGCAGTTCTTC
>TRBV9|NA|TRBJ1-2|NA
CASSPSNSYGYTF
TGTGCCAGCAGCCCCTCGAATAGCTATGGCTACACCTTC
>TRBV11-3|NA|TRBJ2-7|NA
CASSLGGGSSYEQYF
TGTGCCAGCAGCTTAGGTGGGGGGAGCTCCTACGAGCAGTACTTC
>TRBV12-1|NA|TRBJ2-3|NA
CASSFETSGCRDTQYF
TGTGCCAGCAGCTTTGAGACTAGCGGATGCCGAGATACGCAGTATTTT
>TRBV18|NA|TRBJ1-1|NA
CASHPRGVRGSNTEAFF
TGTGCCAGCCACCCAAGGGGGGTGAGGGGTTCTAACACTGAAGCTTTCTTT
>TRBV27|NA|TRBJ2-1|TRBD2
CASSLLAGPYNEQFF
TGTGCCAGCAGTTTATTAGCGGGACCCTACAATGAGCAGTTCTTC
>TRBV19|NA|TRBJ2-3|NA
CASSTTHTASTDTQYF
TGTGCCAGTAGTACAACCCATACTGCTAGCACAGATACGCAGTATTTT
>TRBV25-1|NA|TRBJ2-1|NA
CASSDKGLGRYNEQFF
TGTGCCAGCAGTGACAAAGGGTTGGGAAGGTACAATGAGCAGTTCTTC
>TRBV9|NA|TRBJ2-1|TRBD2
CASSPQVSGSYEQFF
TGTGCCAGCAGCCCCCAAGTTAGCGGGAGCTATGAGCAGTTCTTC
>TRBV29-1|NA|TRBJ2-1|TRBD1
CSVNTAGTASYNEQFF
TGCAGCGTCAACACTGCCGGGACAGCCTCCTACAATGAGCAGTTCTTC
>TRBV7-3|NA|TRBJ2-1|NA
CASSLEGYEQFF
TGTGCCAGCAGCTTAGAAGGGTATGAGCAGTTCTTC
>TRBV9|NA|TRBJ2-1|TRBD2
CASSAVPSGSHDNEQFF
TGTGCCAGCAGTGCTGTGCCTAGCGGGAGTCACGACAATGAGCAGTTCTTC
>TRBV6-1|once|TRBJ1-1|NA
CASRSTANTEAFF
TGTGCCAGCAGGTCAACAGCGAACACTGAAGCTTTCTTT
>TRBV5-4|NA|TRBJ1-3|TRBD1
CASSTAGTGALSSGNTIYF
TGTGCCAGCAGCACAGCCGGGACAGGGGCCTTGAGCTCTGGAAACACCATATATTTT
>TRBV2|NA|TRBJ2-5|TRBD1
CASRRGQRETQYF
TGTGCCAGCCGCAGGGGGCAACGAGAGACCCAGTACTTC
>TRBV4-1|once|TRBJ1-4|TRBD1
CASSPGQGNEKLFF
TGCGCCAGCAGCCCGGGACAGGGTAATGAAAAACTGTTTTTT
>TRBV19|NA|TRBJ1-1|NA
CASSIAGAGEAFF
TGTGCCAGTAGTATAGCGGGGGCGGGTGAAGCTTTCTTT
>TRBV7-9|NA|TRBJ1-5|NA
CASSRDLGVNQPQHF
TGTGCCAGCAGCCGTGATTTAGGGGTCAATCAGCCCCAGCATTTT
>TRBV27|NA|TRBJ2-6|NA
CASSSFGPARGANVLTF
TGTGCCAGCAGTTCCTTCGGGCCAGCACGTGGGGCCAACGTCCTGACTTTC
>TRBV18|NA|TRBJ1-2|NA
CASSPPAQVGYTF
TGTGCCAGCTCACCGCCGGCACAGGTCGGCTACACCTTC
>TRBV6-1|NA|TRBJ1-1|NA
CASSEVAGWGDTEAFF
TGTGCCAGCAGTGAAGTGGCAGGATGGGGGGACACTGAAGCTTTCTTT
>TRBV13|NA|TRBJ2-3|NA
CASSFAGRRTDTQYF
TGTGCCAGCAGCTTTGCGGGACGACGCACAGATACGCAGTATTTT
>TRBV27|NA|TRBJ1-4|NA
CASWTGVGEKLFF
TGTGCCAGCTGGACGGGGGTGGGGGAAAAACTGTTTTTT